This entry lists 30 T cell receptor beta chains sequenced from one sample in a study of follicular helper T cells after annual influenza vaccination. Time point noted: 2015-2016 season, pre-vaccination. Profiling relied on immunoSEQ multiplex PCR, and the TCRdb table lists in-frame clones only, not all of them. The table has approximately 9,000 clones, approximately 90% seen once. Sequencing used CXCR5+ CD38- circulating T follicular helper cells from blood, obtained on the day of influenza vaccination. The sample's subset: circulating Tfh, non-naive CD4+CXCR5+PD-1+ (ICOS+CD38+ or ICOS-CD38-). The origin of the receptors is an adult who received the influenza vaccine.

The chain recombines TRBV15 with TRBJ2-1, with 8 positions matching TRBD2. Germline V lookup: CDR1 LNHNV, CDR2 YYDKDF (reference sequence). The CDR3 runs 17 residues. Losses at the gene ends were 0 bases for V and 7 bases for J; bases not matched to a gene: 11. CDR3 amino acids: CATSREAGARPGNEQFF. CDR3 nucleotides: TGTGCCACCAGCAGAGAAGCGGGGGCCCGTCCGGGGAATGAGCAGTTCTTC.

The J gene is TRBJ1-2, the V gene TRBV30; D gene uncertain. V gave up 2 bases and J gave up 8 bases, with 12 bases separating them. The CDR3 covers 12 residues. Germline lookup yields CDR1 GTSNPN and CDR2 SVGIG (reference sequence). The CDR3 spells CAWSLSSGGYTF. In nucleotides, the CDR3 is TGTGCCTGGAGTCTTTCATCGGGAGGCTACACCTTC. Complete variable domain (other parts from reference TRBV30 and TRBJ1-2): SQTIHQWPATLVQPVGSPLSLECTVEGTSNPNLYWYRQAAGRGLQLLFYSVGIGQISSEVPQNLSASRPQDRQFILSSKKLLLSDSGFYLCAWSLSSGGYTFGSGTRLTVV.

The CDR3 loop reads CASSGQLFNQPQHF. The CDR3 DNA is TGTGCCAGCAGTGGGCAGCTGTTCAATCAGCCCCAGCATTTT. V is TRBV7-2 and J is TRBJ1-5, with unresolved D. This CDR3 is 14 amino acids long. V was cut by 6 bases and J by 3 bases, with 12 bases left in between. Germline V gives CDR1 SGHTA, CDR2 FQGNSA.

The chain employs TRBV7-2 and TRBJ1-1, with 7 bases fitting TRBD1. The CDR3 has 13 amino acids. Trimming took 5 bases from V and 9 from J; bases not matched to a gene: 9. The germline gives CDR1 SGHTA, CDR2 FQGNSA. CDR3 nucleotides: TGTGCCAGCAGCCAGGCTCGGGACAGTAAAGCTTTCTTT. This encodes CASSQARDSKAFF. Filled out from reference TRBV7-2 and TRBJ1-1, the complete variable domain reads GAGVSQSPSNKVTEKGKDVELRCDPISGHTALYWYRQSLGQGLEFLIYFQGNSAPDKSGLPSDRFSAERTGGSVSTLTIQRTQQEDSAVYLCASSQARDSKAFFGQGTRLTVV.

This clone was picked up one time. The chain uses TRBV25-1 and TRBJ1-3; D not certain. Germline loops: CDR1 MGHDK, CDR2 SYGVNS. This CDR3 has 12 amino acids. Trimming pared 4 bases from V and 3 bases from J, leaving 4 bases between. The CDR3 coding sequence is TGTGCCAGCAGTGCCAATGGAAACACCATATATTTT. It codes for CASSANGNTIYF.

This sequence joins TRBV18 and TRBJ2-2; TRBD1 matches at 9 bases. Germline V lookup: CDR1 KGHSH, CDR2 LQKENI. V lost 4 bases, J lost 3 bases, and 6 bases stayed unmatched. The CDR3 extends over 16 amino acids. The CDR3 sequence: CASSLTGGQYTGELFF. The CDR3 DNA follows: TGTGCCAGCTCACTCACAGGGGGCCAATACACCGGGGAGCTGTTTTTT.

The chain carries TRBV29-1 and TRBJ1-1; possibly TRBD1 for D (5 bases). Trimming cost V 8 bases and J 5 bases, with 18 bases left between them. The germline gives CDR1 SQVTM, CDR2 ANQGSEA. This CDR3 is 13 amino acids long. CDR3 coding DNA: TGCAGCACCATGGGGGAGGGAGAAACTGAAGCTTTCTTT. This codes for CSTMGEGETEAFF.

The sample holds one count of this clone. This chain joins TRBV7-9 and TRBJ2-3; TRBD2 matches at 12 bases. The CDR3 has 18 amino acids. CDR1 and CDR2 (germline): SEHNR, FQNEAQ (reference sequence). J gave up 2 bases and V 6 bases, and 12 bases lay outside the gene matches. DNA for the CDR3: TGTGCCAGCAGTTTGACTAGCGGGGGCCAAAAGACCACAGATACGCAGTATTTT. Translated, it gives CASSLTSGGQKTTDTQYF. The full variable domain, rest sourced from reference TRBV7-9 and TRBJ2-3, is DTGVSQNPRHKITKRGQNVTFRCDPISEHNRLYWYRQTLGQGPEFLTYFQNEAQLEKSRLLSDRFSAERPKGSFSTLEIQRTEQGDSAMYLCASSLTSGGQKTTDTQYFGPGTRLTVL.

The chain couples TRBV4-3 to TRBJ2-1, with D hard to call. In germline, CDR1 is LGHNA, CDR2 YSLEER. The ends were cut back, 1 base at V and 2 bases at J, with 9 bases in the middle. CDR3 length: 15 amino acids. The CDR3 coding sequence is TGCGCCAGCAGCCAAGCAACTGGGGCCTACAATGAGCAGTTCTTC. It translates to CASSQATGAYNEQFF.

This chain connects TRBV5-1 to TRBJ1-2; 9 bases map to TRBD1. This CDR3 is built from 15 residues. V gave up 0 bases and J gave up 5 bases; unmatched junction bases: 5. CDR1 and CDR2 (germline): SGHRS, YFSETQ. CDR3 DNA: TGCGCCAGCAGCTTGGCCTTGGGACAGGGATATGGCTACACCTTC. Translated: CASSLALGQGYGYTF.

The rearrangement joins TRBV7-2 to TRBJ1-2, with 10 nucleotides matching TRBD1. J lost 8 bases, V lost 5 bases, and 11 bases had no gene match. Per germline, CDR1 SGHTA and CDR2 FQGNSA. The CDR3 is made up of 15 amino acids. The CDR3 sequence is CASSGRDRGGWGYTF. The DNA of the CDR3 is TGTGCCAGCAGCGGGAGGGACAGGGGAGGTTGGGGCTACACCTTC.

This clone was recorded once. The V gene is TRBV7-8, the J gene TRBJ2-3, with D tentatively TRBD1 or TRBD2 (5 bases each). The CDR3 extends over 15 amino acids. In germline, CDR1 is SGHVS, CDR2 FQNEAQ. V shed 6 bases and J shed 1 base, with 14 bases lying between them. CDR3 bases: TGTGCCAGCAGGCCTCGGGACGGACGCACAGATACGCAGTATTTT. It translates to CASRPRDGRTDTQYF.

V usage is TRBV19 and J usage is TRBJ1-6; 7 nucleotides align to TRBD1. The CDR3 has 13 amino acids. CDR1 is LNHDA and CDR2 is SQIVND in the germline V gene (reference sequence). J gave up 7 bases and V 10 bases, and 7 bases lay outside the gene matches. CDR3 in amino acids: CATSAGGNSPLHF. The CDR3, as DNA: TGTGCCACATCCGCAGGGGGAAATTCACCCCTCCACTTT.

This sequence joins TRBV29-1 and TRBJ2-3; D remains ambiguous. The germline gives CDR1 SQVTM, CDR2 ANQGSEA. Between the trimmed V and J ends, which lost 0 bases and 4 bases, there was a span of 11 bases. This CDR3 comprises 14 residues. CDR3 loop: CSVEDRLGSDTQYF. The DNA of the CDR3 is TGCAGCGTTGAAGACCGTCTGGGGTCAGATACGCAGTATTTT.

The gene calls are TRBV30 and TRBJ1-4; perhaps TRBD1 as D (5 bases). CDR1 is GTSNPN and CDR2 is SVGIG in the germline V gene (reference sequence). The CDR3 spans 14 residues. V gave up 3 bases and J gave up 8 bases, with 16 bases separating them. The CDR3 DNA sequence: TGTGCCTGGAGCAGAGGGACTGCCGCGGAAAAACTGTTTTTT. This sequence encodes CAWSRGTAAEKLFF.

V and J are TRBV19 and TRBJ2-3, with 7 bases aligning to TRBD1. Germline loops: CDR1 LNHDA, CDR2 SQIVND (reference sequence). The CDR3 consists of 15 residues. V shed 6 bases and J 0 bases; nucleotides not matched to a gene: 6. For the CDR3, the DNA is TGTGCCAGTAGCGATGGGACAGCTAGCACAGATACGCAGTATTTT. Translating it yields CASSDGTASTDTQYF.

The V gene is TRBV28, the J gene TRBJ2-7; TRBD1 matches at 11 bases. This CDR3 region has 13 residues. After removal of 6 bases from V and 5 bases from J, the junction contained 3 bases not matched to a gene. The germline gives CDR1 MDHEN, CDR2 SYDVKM. The CDR3 region has the DNA TGTGCCAGCAGGGGACAGGGGGAACACGAGCAGTACTTC. Amino acid sequence: CASRGQGEHEQYF.

This chain connects TRBV9 to TRBJ2-7; tentative D call: TRBD2 (5 bases). Trimming removed 0 bases at V and 0 bases at J, with 10 bases between. CDR3 length equals 15 residues. Germline lookup yields CDR1 SGDLS and CDR2 YYNGEE. CDR3 in DNA: TGTGCCAGCAGCGTAGGCGGGTCTAGCTCCTACGAGCAGTACTTC. Translation gives CASSVGGSSSYEQYF.

V gene TRBV5-6 combines with J gene TRBJ2-3; D is perhaps TRBD2 (6 bases). Between the trimmed V and J ends, which lost 4 bases and 8 bases, there was a span of 26 bases. Germline V CDR1 and CDR2: SGHDT, YYEEEE. The CDR3 is made up of 17 amino acids. CDR3 sequence (DNA): TGTGCCAGCAGCCCGTTTAGAGTTAGCGGCCTTCAGGGTACGCAGTATTTT. Translated, it gives CASSPFRVSGLQGTQYF.

The chain employs TRBV5-1 and TRBJ2-4, with D possibly TRBD2 on 5 matching bases. V was cut by 3 bases and J by 3 bases, with 13 bases left in between. The CDR3 consists of 15 residues. Per germline, CDR1 SGHRS and CDR2 YFSETQ. The CDR3 reads CASSYTGNYKNIQYF. CDR3 sequence (DNA): TGCGCCAGCAGCTATACCGGGAACTACAAAAACATTCAGTACTTC.

The rearrangement links TRBV7-2 to TRBJ2-3, with TRBD2 matching over 13 bases. The CDR3 has 16 amino acids. The ends lost 5 bases at V and 5 bases at J; junction bases unmatched: 7. Per germline, CDR1 SGHTA and CDR2 FQGNSA. CDR3 amino acids: CASSVTSGGAGDTQYF. In DNA form, the CDR3 reads TGTGCCAGCAGCGTAACTAGCGGGGGGGCAGGAGATACGCAGTATTTT.

The V call is TRBV27, the J call TRBJ2-7, with D perhaps matching TRBD1 (5 bases). The CDR3 has 15 amino acids. The germline gives CDR1 MNHEY, CDR2 SMNVEV (reference sequence). Between the trimmed V and J ends, which lost 3 bases and 6 bases, there was a span of 18 bases. CDR3 loop: CASSFDSETASEQYF. The DNA for the CDR3 is TGTGCCAGCAGTTTTGATAGTGAGACAGCTTCCGAGCAGTACTTC.

The chain recombines TRBV6-6 with TRBJ1-4; 7 bases match TRBD1. Germline V gives CDR1 MNHNY, CDR2 SVGAGI (reference sequence). The CDR3 length is 16 residues. Losses at the gene ends were 6 bases for V and 4 bases for J; bases not matched to a gene: 11. The CDR3 protein is CASSQLLTGRNEKLFF. The CDR3, as DNA: TGTGCCAGCAGCCAACTGCTGACAGGGCGTAATGAAAAACTGTTTTTT.

The chain couples TRBV6-1 to TRBJ2-5; 7 positions agree with TRBD1. Germline-derived CDR1 and CDR2 are MNHNS and SASEGT. Unmatched junction bases numbered 5, after V lost 3 bases and J lost 4 bases. The CDR3 sequence is 14 residues long. The CDR3 sequence: CASSDGPGGETQYF. CDR3 in DNA: TGTGCCAGCAGTGATGGGCCAGGGGGAGAGACCCAGTACTTC.

This chain links TRBV6-5 with TRBJ1-1, with D hard to call. The germline CDR1 and CDR2 sequences are MNHEY and SVGAGI. Trimming took off 4 bases at V and 4 bases at J, with 13 bases between the two ends. CDR3 length equals 14 residues. The DNA for the CDR3 is TGTGCCAGCAGTTTAAAAGGGTGGGGCACTGAAGCTTTCTTT. As protein: CASSLKGWGTEAFF.

The rearrangement uses TRBV7-8 and TRBJ1-4, with D unresolved. In germline, CDR1 is SGHVS, CDR2 FQNEAQ. Trimming pared 4 bases from V and 3 bases from J, leaving 15 bases between. The CDR3 consists of 16 residues. The CDR3 nucleotides read TGTGCCAGCAGCTCTCGCGATTGGACGGCTAATGAAAAACTGTTTTTT. Translated: CASSSRDWTANEKLFF. The variable domain in full, completed from reference TRBV7-8 and TRBJ1-4, reads GAGVSQSPRYKVAKRGQDVALRCDPISGHVSLFWYQQALGQGPEFLTYFQNEAQLDKSGLPSDRFFAERPEGSVSTLKIQRTQQEDSAVYLCASSSRDWTANEKLFFGSGTQLSVL.

The chain joins TRBV18 to TRBJ2-7, with D hard to call. The germline V gene has CDR1 KGHSH and CDR2 LQKENI. The germline V and J ends were trimmed by 1 base and 6 bases, with 13 bases remaining between them. The CDR3 is 14 amino acids. DNA of the CDR3: TGTGCCAGCTCACCACTTTCCGGGTCTGGCGAGCAGTACTTC. Protein sequence: CASSPLSGSGEQYF.

The chain recombines TRBV5-6 with TRBJ1-2, with TRBD1 identical over 9 bases. V lost 10 bases and J lost 2; bases outside the gene matches: 6. The CDR3 consists of 13 residues. Germline CDR1 is SGHDT and CDR2 is YYEEEE. DNA of the CDR3: TGTGCCTCCTACAGGGGGCAGAACTATGGCTACACCTTC. As protein: CASYRGQNYGYTF.

The CDR3 DNA follows: TGTGCCAGTAGTATAGTTGAGTCAGTGAGCACAGATACGCAGTATTTT. Translation: CASSIVESVSTDTQYF. The chain combines TRBV19 with TRBJ2-3, with no clear D. CDR1 is LNHDA and CDR2 is SQIVND in the germline V gene (reference sequence). Trimming stripped 1 base from V and 0 bases from J, with 11 bases between. This CDR3 spans 16 amino acids.

This clone was detected once. The V and J genes are TRBV7-2 and TRBJ2-1; 9 nucleotides align to TRBD1. The ends lost 4 bases at V and 8 bases at J; junction bases unmatched: 6. The CDR3 has 14 residues. Germline V gives CDR1 SGHTA, CDR2 FQGNSA. CDR3 sequence (DNA): TGTGCCAGCAGCTCCACGGGACAGGGCTATGAGCAGTTCTTC. This translates into CASSSTGQGYEQFF.